A selection of T cell receptor beta chains follows, all from one sample in a study of blood T cell repertoires in COVID-19. The table came from immunoSEQ multiplex PCR; TCRdb's copy has only in-frame clones and leaves some out. The repertoire holds 500,000 to 600,000 clones, with around nine tenths as singletons. The sequencing sample was made of peripheral blood. The source is a woman between 45 and 65 years old with COVID-19, enrolled during active disease. The CDR3 runs from the conserved cysteine through the conserved F or W. The D gene is left open where the match is weak. Size is omitted from some rows. Given values are once, few, many or a class for expanded clones.

>TRBJ2-1|.|TRBD2|TRBV7-2
CASSLRLAGGSSYNEQFF
TGTGCCAGCAGCTTAAGACTAGCGGGGGGGAGCTCCTACAATGAGCAGTTCTTC
>TRBJ1-2|once|TRBD1|TRBV7-3
CASSFYHGTGQNYGYTF
TGTGCCAGCAGCTTTTATCACGGGACAGGGCAGAACTATGGCTACACCTTC
>TRBJ1-1|.|.|TRBV5-1
CASSLEGWRANTEAFF
TGCGCCAGCAGCTTGGAGGGCTGGAGGGCCAACACTGAAGCTTTCTTT
>TRBJ1-1|.|.|TRBV30
CAWKLWEKAEAFF
TGTGCCTGGAAACTGTGGGAGAAGGCTGAAGCTTTCTTT
>TRBJ1-3|.|.|TRBV5-5
CASSPTAGGNTIYF
TGTGCCAGCAGCCCAACGGCGGGAGGAAACACCATATATTTT
>TRBJ2-1|once|TRBD1|TRBV6-5
CASRGFQGENNEQFF
TGTGCCAGCAGGGGATTTCAGGGGGAAAACAATGAGCAGTTCTTC
>TRBJ1-2|.|.|TRBV18
CASSPPTGYGYTF
TGTGCCAGCTCACCACCAACAGGCTACGGCTACACCTTC
>TRBJ1-2|.|.|TRBV5-5
CASSLGGYDHYGYTF
TGTGCCAGCAGCTTAGGGGGATACGATCACTATGGCTACACCTTC
>TRBJ2-1|.|TRBD2|TRBV5-1
CASSPPSGLEQFF
TGCGCCAGCAGTCCTCCTAGCGGTCTAGAGCAGTTCTTC
>TRBJ1-5|.|.|TRBV27
CASSPLDGGDQPQHF
TGTGCCAGCAGTCCCCTTGACGGAGGGGATCAGCCCCAGCATTTT
>TRBJ1-1|.|TRBD1|TRBV7-8
CASSPTGGTEAFF
TGTGCCAGCAGCCCTACAGGGGGCACTGAAGCTTTCTTT
>TRBJ2-3|.|TRBD2|TRBV5-5
CASSLWRLAGTDTQYF
TGTGCCAGCAGCCTCTGGCGGCTAGCGGGCACAGATACGCAGTATTTT
>TRBJ1-1|.|.|TRBV6-5
CASSPTGYTEAFF
TGTGCCAGCAGTCCTACAGGGTACACTGAAGCTTTCTTT
>TRBJ2-1|.|TRBD2|TRBV10-2
CASTLAGNYNEQFF
TGCGCCAGCACCCTAGCGGGGAACTACAATGAGCAGTTCTTC
>TRBJ2-6|.|TRBD1|TRBV16
CASSQYGTGISGANVLTF
TGTGCCAGCAGCCAATACGGGACAGGGATCTCTGGGGCCAACGTCCTGACTTTC
>TRBJ2-3|.|TRBD1|TRBV12-5
CASGLVPNRGPDTQYF
TGTGCTAGTGGTTTGGTACCGAACAGGGGACCAGATACGCAGTATTTT
>TRBJ2-7|.|TRBD1|TRBV24-1
CATSDSPHWGQLYEQYF
TGTGCCACCAGTGATTCCCCGCATTGGGGACAGCTCTACGAGCAGTACTTC